This T cell receptor (beta chain) was documented in a study of T-cell memory formation after mild COVID-19. The study's findings and limits: The main location of contracting CD4+ clones was CM and EM, and that of contracting CD8+ clones was EMRA.

The germline V and J ends were trimmed by 2 bases and 11 bases, with 15 bases remaining between them. The CDR3 is 13 residues long. Germline CDR1 is KGHSH and CDR2 is LQKENI. With regard to this clonotype: Its antigen is not identified.

Via MiXCR, TCRdb re-called the 5' RACE reads, giving one row per CDR3 protein. This table holds 300,000 or so distinct CDR3 sequences, roughly 15% found once. V is TRBV18 and J is TRBJ1-1; no definite D call. Sequences were obtained from PBMCs or a T cell subset sorted from them (not recorded which). The TCR originated in a man in his late teens or twenties who had mild COVID-19 (a few samples of this study predate the infection). Cell type and time point are not known. The CDR3 nucleotides read TGTGCCAGCTCACCAGGGTGGGCAGGAACGGCTTTCTTT. Its protein product is CASSPGWAGTAFF. Full variable domain (remainder filled in from reference TRBV18 and TRBJ1-1): NAGVMQNPRHLVRRRGQEARLRCSPMKGHSHVYWYRQLPEEGLKFMVYLQKENIIDESGMPKERFSAEFPKEGPSILRIQQVVRGDSAAYFCASSPGWAGTAFFGQGTRLTVV.